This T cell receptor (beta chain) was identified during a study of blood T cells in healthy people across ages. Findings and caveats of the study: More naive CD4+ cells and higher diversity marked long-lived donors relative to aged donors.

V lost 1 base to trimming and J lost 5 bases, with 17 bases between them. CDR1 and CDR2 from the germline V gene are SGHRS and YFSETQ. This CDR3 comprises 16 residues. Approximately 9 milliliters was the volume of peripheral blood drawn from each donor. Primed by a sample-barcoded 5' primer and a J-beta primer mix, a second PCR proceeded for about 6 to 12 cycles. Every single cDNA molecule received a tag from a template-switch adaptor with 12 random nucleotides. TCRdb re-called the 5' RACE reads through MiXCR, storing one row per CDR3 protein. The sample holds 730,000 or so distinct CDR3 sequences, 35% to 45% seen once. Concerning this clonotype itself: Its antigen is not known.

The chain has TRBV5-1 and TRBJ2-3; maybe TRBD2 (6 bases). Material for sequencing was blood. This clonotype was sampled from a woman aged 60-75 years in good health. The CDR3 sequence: CASSLLRDRAGDTQYF. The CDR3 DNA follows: TGCGCCAGCAGCTTGTTACGAGACAGAGCGGGAGATACGCAGTATTTT.